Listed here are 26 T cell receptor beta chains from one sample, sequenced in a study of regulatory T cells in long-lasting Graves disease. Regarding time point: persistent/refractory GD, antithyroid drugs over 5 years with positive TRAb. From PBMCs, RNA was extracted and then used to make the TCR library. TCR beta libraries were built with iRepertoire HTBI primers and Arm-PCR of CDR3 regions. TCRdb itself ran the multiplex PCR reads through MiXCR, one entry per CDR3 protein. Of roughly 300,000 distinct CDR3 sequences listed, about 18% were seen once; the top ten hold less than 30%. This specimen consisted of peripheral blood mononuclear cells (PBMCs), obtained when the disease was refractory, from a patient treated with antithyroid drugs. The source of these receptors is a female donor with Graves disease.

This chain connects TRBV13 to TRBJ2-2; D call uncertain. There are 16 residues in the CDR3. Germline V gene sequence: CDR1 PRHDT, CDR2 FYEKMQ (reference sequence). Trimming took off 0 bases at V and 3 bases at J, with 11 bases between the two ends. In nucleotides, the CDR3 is TGTGCCAGCAGCTTAGGATCCGAGACGGACACCGGGGAGCTGTTTTTT. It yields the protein CASSLGSETDTGELFF.

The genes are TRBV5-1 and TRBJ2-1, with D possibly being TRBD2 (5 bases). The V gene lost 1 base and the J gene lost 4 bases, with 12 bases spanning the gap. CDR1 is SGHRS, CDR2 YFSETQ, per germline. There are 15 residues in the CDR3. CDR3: CASSLRDSEYNEQFF. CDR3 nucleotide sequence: TGCGCCAGCAGCTTGAGGGATAGCGAGTACAATGAGCAGTTCTTC.

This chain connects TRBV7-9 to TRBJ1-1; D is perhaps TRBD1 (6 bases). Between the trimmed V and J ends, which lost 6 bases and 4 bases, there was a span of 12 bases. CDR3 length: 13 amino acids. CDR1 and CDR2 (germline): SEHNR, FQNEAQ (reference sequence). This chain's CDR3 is CASRKQGPTEAFF. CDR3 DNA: TGTGCCAGCAGGAAACAGGGTCCCACTGAAGCTTTCTTT.

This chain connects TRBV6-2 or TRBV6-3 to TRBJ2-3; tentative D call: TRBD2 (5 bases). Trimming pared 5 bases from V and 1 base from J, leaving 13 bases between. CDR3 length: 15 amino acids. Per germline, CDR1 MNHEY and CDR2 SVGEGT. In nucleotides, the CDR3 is TGTGCCAGCAGTCCCGGGGTAGTGGGCACAGATACGCAGTATTTT. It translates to CASSPGVVGTDTQYF.

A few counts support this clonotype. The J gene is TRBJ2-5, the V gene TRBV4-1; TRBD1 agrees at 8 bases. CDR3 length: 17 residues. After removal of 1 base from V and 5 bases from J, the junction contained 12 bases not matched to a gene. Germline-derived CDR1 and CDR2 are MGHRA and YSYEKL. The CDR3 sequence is CASSQGGTQGARETQYF. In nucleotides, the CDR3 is TGCGCCAGCAGCCAAGGGGGAACCCAGGGGGCGCGGGAGACCCAGTACTTC.

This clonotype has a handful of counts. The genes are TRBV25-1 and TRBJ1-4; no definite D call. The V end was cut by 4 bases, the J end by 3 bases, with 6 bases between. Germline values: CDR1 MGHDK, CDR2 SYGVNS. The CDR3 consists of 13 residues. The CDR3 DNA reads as TGTGCCAGCAGTGTAGGAGCTAATGAAAAACTGTTTTTT. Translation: CASSVGANEKLFF.

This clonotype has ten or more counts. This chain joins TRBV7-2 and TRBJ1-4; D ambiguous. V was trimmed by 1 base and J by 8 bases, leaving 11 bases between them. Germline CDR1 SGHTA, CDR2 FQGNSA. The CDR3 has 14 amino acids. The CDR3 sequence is CASSLGLRGEKLFF. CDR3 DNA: TGTGCCAGCAGCTTAGGGCTTCGTGGGGAAAAACTGTTTTTT.

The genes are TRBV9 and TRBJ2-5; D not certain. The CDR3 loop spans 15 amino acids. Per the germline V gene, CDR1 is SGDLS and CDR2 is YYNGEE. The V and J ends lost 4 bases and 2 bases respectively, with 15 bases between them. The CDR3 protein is CASSRSGVPQETQYF. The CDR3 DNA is TGTGCCAGCAGCCGATCTGGGGTACCTCAAGAGACCCAGTACTTC.

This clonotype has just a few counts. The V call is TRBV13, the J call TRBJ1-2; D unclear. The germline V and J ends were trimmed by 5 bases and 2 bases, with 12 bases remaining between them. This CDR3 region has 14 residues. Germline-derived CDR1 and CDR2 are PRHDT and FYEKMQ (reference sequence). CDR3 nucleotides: TGTGCCAGCAGCCCCCCCCCGGGCAACTATGGCTACACCTTC. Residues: CASSPPPGNYGYTF.

CDR3 region: CASSQNPTGQLFF. Here the CDR3 DNA reads TGCGCCAGCAGCCAAAATCCCACGGGACAACTGTTTTTT. The chain is built from TRBV4-3 and TRBJ1-4; D perhaps matches TRBD1 (5 bases). Germline V gives CDR1 LGHNA, CDR2 YSLEER. V lost 2 bases and J 12 bases, leaving 13 bases between the germline ends. The CDR3 totals 13 residues.

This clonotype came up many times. Here the CDR3 DNA reads TGTGCCAGCAGTTTAAAAAAGGGGGGGCACAGGGGTTGGAATTCACCCCTCCACTTT. This translates into CASSLKKGGHRGWNSPLHF. The chain links TRBV27 to TRBJ1-6; 7 bases line up with TRBD1. The germline CDR1 and CDR2 sequences are MNHEY and SMNVEV (reference sequence). The CDR3 consists of 19 residues. The V segment lost 2 bases and the J segment 7 bases; nucleotides outside the gene matches: 17.

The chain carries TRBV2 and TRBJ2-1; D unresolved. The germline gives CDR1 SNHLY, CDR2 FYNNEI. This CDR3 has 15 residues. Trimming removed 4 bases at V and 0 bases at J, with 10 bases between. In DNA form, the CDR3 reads TGTGCCAGCAGTGCGGGCGGAAGCTCCTACAATGAGCAGTTCTTC. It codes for CASSAGGSSYNEQFF.

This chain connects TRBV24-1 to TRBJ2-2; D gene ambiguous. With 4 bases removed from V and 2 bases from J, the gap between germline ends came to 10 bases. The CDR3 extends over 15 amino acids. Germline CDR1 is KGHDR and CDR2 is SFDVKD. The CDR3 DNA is TGTGCCACCAGTGACCCGGGTCATAACACCGGGGAGCTGTTTTTT. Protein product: CATSDPGHNTGELFF.

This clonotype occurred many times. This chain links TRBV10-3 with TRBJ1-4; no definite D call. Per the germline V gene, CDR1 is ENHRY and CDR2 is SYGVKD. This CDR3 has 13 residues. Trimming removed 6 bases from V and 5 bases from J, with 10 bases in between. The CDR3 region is CAIRPGGNEKLFF. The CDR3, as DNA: TGTGCCATCAGGCCCGGTGGGAATGAAAAACTGTTTTTT.

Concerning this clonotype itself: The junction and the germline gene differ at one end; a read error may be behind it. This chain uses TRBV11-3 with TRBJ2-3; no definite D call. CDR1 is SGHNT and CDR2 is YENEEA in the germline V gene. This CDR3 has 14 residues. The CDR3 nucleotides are TGTGCCAGCAGCTACGGAACCGGCACAGATACGCGGTATTTT. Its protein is CASSYGTGTDTRYF.

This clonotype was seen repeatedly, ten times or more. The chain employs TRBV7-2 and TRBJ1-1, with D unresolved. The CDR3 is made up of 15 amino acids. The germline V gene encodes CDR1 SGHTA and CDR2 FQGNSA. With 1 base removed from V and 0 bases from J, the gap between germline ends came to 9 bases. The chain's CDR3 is CASSLGISLNTEAFF. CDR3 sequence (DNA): TGTGCCAGCAGCTTAGGGATAAGTCTGAACACTGAAGCTTTCTTT.

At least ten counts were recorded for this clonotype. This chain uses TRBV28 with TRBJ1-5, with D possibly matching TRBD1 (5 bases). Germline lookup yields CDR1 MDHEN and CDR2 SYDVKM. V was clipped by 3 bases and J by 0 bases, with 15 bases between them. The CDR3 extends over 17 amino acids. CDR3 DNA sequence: TGTGCCAGCAGTTTGTCCAGGGACCCATTTAGCAATCAGCCCCAGCATTTT. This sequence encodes CASSLSRDPFSNQPQHF.

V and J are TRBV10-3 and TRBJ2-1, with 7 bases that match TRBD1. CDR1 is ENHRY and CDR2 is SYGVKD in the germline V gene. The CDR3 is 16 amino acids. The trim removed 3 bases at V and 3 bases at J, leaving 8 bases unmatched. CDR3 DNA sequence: TGTGCCATCAGTGATTATTCAGGGGGTCGCTACAATGAGCAGTTCTTC. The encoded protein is CAISDYSGGRYNEQFF.

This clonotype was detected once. CDR3 bases: TGCAGTGCCAGGCGGGGGGGAGACGAGCAGTACTTC. Its translation: CSARRGGDEQYF. The chain recombines TRBV20-1 with TRBJ2-7, with 9 bases that match TRBD2. The CDR3 covers 12 residues. From germline, CDR1 is DFQATT and CDR2 SNEGSKA (reference sequence). J gave up 5 bases and V 6 bases, and 5 bases lay outside the gene matches.

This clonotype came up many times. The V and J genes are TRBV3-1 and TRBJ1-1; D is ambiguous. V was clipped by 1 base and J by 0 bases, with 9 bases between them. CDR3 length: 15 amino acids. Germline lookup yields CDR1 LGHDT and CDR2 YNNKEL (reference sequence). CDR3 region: CASSQVAGMNTEAFF. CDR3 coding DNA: TGTGCCAGCAGCCAAGTTGCGGGGATGAACACTGAAGCTTTCTTT.

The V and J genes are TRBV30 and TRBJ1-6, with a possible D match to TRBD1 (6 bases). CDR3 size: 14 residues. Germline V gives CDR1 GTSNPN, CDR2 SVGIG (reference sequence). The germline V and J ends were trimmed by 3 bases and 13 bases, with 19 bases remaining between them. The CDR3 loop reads CAWRREPQRGPLHF. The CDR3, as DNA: TGTGCCTGGAGGAGGGAGCCGCAAAGGGGGCCCCTCCACTTT.

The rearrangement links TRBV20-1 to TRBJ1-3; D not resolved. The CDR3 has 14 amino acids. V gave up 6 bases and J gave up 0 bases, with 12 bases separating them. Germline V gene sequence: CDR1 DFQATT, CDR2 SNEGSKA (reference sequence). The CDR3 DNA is TGCAGTGCGCCCGGAGGAGGCTCTGGAAACACCATATATTTT. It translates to CSAPGGGSGNTIYF.

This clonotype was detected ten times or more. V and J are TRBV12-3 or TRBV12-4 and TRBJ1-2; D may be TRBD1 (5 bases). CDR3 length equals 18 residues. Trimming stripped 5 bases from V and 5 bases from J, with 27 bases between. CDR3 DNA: TGTGCCAGCAGTCCCTTTACCACTCTTGTGGCAGGGCGTTATGGCTACACCTTC. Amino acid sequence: CASSPFTTLVAGRYGYTF.

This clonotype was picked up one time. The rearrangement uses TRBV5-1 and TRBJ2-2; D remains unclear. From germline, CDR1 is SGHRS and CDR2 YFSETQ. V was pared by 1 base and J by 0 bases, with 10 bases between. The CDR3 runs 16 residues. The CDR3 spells CASSLQDPANTGELFF. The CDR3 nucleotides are TGCGCCAGCAGCTTGCAAGACCCCGCGAACACCGGGGAGCTGTTTTTT.

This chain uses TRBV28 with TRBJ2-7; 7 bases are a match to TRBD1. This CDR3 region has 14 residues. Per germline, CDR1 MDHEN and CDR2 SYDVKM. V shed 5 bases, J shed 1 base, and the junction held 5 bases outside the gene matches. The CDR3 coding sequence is TGTGCCAGCAGTGGTCGGGACAGTTCCTACGAGCAGTACTTC. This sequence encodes CASSGRDSSYEQYF.

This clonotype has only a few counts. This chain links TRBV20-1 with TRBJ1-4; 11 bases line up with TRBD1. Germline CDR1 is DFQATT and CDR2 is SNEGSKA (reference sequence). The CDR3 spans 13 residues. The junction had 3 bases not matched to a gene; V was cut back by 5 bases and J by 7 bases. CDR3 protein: CSARTGGFEKLFF. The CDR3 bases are TGCAGTGCTCGGACAGGGGGCTTTGAAAAACTGTTTTTT.